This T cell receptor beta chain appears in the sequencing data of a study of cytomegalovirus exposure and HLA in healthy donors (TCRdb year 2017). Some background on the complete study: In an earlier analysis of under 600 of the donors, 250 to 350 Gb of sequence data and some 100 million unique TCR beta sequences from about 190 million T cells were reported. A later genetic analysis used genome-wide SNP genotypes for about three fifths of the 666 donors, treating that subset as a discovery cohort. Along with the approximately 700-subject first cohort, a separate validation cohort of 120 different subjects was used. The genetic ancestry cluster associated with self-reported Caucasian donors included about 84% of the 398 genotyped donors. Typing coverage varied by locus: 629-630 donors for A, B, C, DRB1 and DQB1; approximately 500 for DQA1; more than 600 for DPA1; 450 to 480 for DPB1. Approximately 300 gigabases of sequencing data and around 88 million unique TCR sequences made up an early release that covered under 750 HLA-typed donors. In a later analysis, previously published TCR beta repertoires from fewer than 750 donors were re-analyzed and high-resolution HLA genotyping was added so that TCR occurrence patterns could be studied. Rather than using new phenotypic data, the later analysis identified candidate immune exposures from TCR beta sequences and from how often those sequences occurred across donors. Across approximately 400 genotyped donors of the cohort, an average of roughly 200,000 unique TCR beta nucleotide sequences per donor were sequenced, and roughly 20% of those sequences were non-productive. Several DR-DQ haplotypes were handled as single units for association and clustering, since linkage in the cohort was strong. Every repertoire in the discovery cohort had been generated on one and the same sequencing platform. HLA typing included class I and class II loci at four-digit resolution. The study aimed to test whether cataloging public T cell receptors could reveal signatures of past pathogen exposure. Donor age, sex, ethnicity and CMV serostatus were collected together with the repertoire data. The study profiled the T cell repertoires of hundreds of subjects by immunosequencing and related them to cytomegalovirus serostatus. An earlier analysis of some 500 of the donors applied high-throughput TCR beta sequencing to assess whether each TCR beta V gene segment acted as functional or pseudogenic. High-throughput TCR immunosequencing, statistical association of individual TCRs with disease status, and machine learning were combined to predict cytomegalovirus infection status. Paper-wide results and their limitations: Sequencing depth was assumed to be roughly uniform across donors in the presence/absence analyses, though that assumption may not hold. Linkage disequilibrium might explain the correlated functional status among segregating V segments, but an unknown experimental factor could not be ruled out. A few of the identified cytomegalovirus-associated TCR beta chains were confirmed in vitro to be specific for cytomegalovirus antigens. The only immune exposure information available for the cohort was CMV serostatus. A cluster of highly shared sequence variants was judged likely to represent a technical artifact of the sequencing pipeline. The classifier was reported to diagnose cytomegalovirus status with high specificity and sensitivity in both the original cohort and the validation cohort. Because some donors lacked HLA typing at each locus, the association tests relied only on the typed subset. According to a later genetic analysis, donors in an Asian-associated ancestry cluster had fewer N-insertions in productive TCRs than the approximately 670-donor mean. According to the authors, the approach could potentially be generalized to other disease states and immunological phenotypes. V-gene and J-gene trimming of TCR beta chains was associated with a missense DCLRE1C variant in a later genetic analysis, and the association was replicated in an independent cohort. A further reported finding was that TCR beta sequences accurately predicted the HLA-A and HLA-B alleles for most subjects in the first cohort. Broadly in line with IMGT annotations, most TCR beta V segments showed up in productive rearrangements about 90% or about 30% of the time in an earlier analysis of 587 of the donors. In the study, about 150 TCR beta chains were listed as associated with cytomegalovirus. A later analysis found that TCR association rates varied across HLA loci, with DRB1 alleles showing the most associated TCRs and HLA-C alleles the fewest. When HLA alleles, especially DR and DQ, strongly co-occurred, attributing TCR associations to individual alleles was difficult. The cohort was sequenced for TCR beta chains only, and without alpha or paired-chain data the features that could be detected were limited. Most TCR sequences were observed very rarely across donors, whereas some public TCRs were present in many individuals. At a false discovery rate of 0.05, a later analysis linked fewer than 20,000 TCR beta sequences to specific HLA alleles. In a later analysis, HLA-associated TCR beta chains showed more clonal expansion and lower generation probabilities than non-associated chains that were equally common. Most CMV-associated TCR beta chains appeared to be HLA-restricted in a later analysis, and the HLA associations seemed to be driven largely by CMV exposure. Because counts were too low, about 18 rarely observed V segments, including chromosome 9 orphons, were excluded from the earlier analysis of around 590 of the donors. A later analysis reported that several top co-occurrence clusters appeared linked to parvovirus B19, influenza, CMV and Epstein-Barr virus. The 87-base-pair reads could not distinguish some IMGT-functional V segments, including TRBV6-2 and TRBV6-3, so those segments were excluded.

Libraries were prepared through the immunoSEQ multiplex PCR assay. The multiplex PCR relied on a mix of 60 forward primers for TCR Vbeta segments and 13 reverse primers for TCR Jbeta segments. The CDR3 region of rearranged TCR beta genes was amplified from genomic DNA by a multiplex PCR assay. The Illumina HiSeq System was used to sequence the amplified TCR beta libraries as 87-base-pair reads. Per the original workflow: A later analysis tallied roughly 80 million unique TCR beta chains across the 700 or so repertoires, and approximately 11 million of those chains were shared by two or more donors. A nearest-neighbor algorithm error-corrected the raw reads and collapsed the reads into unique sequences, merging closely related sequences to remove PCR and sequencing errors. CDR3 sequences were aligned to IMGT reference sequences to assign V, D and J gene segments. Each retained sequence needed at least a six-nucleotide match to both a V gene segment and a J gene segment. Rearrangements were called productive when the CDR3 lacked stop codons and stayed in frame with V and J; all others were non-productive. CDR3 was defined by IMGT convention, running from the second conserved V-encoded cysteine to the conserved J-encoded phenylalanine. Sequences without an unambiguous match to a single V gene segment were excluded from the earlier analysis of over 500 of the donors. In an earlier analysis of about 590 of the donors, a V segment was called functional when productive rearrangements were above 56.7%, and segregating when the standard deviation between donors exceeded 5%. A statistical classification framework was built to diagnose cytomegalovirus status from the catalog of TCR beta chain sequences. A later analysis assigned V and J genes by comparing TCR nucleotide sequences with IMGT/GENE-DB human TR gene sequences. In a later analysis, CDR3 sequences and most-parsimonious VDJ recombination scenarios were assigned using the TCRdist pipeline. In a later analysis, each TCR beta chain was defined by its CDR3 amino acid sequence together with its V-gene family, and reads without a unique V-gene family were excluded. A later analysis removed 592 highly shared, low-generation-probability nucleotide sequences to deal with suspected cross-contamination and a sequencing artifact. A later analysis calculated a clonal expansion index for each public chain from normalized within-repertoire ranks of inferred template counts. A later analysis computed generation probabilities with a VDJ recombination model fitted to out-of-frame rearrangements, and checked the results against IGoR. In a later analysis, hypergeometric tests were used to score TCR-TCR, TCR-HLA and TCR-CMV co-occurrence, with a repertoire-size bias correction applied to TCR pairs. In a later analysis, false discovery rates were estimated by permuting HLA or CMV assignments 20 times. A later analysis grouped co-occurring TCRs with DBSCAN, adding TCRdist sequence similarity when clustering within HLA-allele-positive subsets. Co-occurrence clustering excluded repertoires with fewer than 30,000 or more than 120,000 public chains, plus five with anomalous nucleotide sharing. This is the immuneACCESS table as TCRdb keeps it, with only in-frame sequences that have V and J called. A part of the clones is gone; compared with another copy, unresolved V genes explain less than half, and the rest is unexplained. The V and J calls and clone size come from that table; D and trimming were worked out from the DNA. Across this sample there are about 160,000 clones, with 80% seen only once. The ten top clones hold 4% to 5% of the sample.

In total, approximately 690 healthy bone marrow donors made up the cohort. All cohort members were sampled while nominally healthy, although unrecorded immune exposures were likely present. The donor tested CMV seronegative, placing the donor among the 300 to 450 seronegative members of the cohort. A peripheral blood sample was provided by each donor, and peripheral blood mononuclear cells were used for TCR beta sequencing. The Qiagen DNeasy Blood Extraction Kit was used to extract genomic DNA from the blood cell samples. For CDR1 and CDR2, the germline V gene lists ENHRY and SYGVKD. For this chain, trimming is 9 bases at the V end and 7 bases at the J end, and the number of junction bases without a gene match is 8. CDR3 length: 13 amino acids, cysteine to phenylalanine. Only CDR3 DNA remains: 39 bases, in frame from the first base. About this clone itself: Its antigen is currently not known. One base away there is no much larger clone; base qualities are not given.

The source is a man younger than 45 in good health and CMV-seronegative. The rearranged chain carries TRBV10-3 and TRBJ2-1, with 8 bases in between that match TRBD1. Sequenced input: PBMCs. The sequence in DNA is TGTGCCATTGATCGAACAGGGGGAAATGAGCAGTTCTTC. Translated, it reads CAIDRTGGNEQFF.